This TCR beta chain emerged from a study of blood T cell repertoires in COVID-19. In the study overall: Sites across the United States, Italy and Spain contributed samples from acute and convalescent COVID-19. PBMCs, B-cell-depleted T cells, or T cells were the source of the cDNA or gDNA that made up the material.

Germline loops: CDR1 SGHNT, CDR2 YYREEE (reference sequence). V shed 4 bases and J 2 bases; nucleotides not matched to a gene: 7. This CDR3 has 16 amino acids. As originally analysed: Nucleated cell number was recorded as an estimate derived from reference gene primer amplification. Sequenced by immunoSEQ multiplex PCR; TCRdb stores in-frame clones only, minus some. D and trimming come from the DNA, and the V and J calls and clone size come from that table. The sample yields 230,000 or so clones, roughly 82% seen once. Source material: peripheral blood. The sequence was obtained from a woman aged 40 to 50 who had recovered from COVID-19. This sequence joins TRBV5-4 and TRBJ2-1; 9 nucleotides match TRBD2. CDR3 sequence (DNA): TGTGCCAGCAGCCCTACAGCGGGGGGAACCTACAATGAGCAGTTCTTC. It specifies CASSPTAGGTYNEQFF. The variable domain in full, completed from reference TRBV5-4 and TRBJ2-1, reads ETGVTQSPTHLIKTRGQQVTLRCSSQSGHNTVSWYQQALGQGPQFIFQYYREEENGRGNFPPRFSGLQFPNYSSELNVNALELDDSALYLCASSPTAGGTYNEQFFGPGTRLTVL.